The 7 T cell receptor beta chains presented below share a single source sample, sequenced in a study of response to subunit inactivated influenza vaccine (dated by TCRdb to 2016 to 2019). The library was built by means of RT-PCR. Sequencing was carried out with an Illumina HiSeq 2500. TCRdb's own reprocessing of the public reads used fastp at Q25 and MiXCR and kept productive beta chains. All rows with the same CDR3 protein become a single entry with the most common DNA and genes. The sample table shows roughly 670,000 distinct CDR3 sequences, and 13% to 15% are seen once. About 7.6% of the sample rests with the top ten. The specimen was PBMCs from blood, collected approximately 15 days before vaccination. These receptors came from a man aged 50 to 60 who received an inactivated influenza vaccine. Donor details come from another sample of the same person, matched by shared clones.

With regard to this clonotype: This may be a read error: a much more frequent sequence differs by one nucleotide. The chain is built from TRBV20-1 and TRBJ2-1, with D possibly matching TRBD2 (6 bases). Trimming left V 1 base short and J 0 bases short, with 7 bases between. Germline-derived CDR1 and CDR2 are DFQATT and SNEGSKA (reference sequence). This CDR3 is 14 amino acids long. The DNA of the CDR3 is TGCAGTGCTAGAGTCGGGAGCTCCTACAATGAGCAGTTCTTC. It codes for CSARVGSSYNEQFF.

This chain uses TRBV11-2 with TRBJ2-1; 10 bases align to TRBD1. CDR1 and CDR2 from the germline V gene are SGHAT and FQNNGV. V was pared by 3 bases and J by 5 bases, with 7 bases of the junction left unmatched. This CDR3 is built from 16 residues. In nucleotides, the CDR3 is TGTGCCAGCAGCTTCACGGACAGGGGGAAAAACAATGAGCAGTTCTTC. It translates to CASSFTDRGKNNEQFF.

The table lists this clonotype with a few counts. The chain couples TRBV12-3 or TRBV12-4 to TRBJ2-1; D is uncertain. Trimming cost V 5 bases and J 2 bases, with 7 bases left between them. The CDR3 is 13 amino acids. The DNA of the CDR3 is TGTGCCAGCAGTCCCAAGGCCTACAATGAGCAGTTCTTC. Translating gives CASSPKAYNEQFF.

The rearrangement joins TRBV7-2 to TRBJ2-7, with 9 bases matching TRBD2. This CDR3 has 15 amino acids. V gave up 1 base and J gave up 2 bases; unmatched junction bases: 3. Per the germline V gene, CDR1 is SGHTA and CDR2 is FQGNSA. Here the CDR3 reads CASSLVAGGTYEQYF. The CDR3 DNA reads TGTGCCAGCAGCTTAGTGGCGGGGGGGACCTACGAGCAGTACTTC. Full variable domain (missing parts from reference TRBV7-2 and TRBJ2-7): GAGVSQSPSNKVTEKGKDVELRCDPISGHTALYWYRQSLGQGLEFLIYFQGNSAPDKSGLPSDRFSAERTGGSVSTLTIQRTQQEDSAVYLCASSLVAGGTYEQYFGPGTRLTVT.

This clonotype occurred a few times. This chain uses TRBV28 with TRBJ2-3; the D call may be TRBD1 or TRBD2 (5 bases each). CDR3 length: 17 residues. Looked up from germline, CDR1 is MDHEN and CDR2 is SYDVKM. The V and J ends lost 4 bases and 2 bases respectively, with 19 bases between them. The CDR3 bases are TGTGCCAGCAGTTCGCTGAGGGGTAGAATTTACACAGATACGCAGTATTTT. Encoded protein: CASSSLRGRIYTDTQYF. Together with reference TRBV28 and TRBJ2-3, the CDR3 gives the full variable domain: DVKVTQSSRYLVKRTGEKVFLECVQDMDHENMFWYRQDPGLGLRLIYFSYDVKMKEKGDIPEGYSVSREKKERFSLILESASTNQTSMYLCASSSLRGRIYTDTQYFGPGTRLTVL.

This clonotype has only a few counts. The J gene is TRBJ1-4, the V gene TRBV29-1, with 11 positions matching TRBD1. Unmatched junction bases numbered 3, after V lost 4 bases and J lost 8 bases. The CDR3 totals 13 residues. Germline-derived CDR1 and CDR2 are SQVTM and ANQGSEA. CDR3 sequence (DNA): TGCAGCGTTGCGGACAGGGGGCGGGAAAAACTGTTTTTT. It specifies CSVADRGREKLFF.

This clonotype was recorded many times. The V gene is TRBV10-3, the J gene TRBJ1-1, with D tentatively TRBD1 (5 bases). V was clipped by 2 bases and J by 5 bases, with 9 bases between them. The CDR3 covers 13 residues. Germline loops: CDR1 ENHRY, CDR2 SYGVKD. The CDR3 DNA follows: TGTGCCATCAGTGAGGGGGCCGGGACTGAAGCTTTCTTT. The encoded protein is CAISEGAGTEAFF.